The sequence of this TCR beta chain was determined in a study of cytomegalovirus exposure and HLA in healthy donors (dated by TCRdb to about 2017). With respect to the entire study: In an earlier analysis of roughly 500 of the donors, 250 to 350 Gb of sequence data and some 120 million unique TCR beta sequences from 180 million or so T cells were reported. The number of donors typed differed by locus, with about 629-630 for A, B, C, DRB1 and DQB1, roughly 550 for DQA1, 600 to 610 for DPA1, and roughly 450 for DPB1. All discovery cohort repertoires had been generated on a single sequencing platform. A separate validation cohort of roughly 110 different subjects was used in addition to the approximately 700-subject first cohort. Rather than drawing on any new phenotypic data, the later analysis identified candidate immune exposures from TCR beta sequences and the way those sequences occurred across donors. Both class I and class II loci were covered by HLA typing, at four-digit resolution. To predict cytomegalovirus infection status, the study combined high-throughput TCR immunosequencing, statistical association of individual TCRs with disease status, and machine learning. Roughly 5 DR-DQ haplotypes were handled as single units for association and clustering, since linkage in the cohort was strong. Approximately 330 gigabases of sequencing data and 91 million or so unique TCR sequences made up an early release that covered about 640 HLA-typed donors. Genome-wide SNP genotypes for about 65% of the 666 donors were used in a later genetic analysis, which treated that subset as a discovery cohort. To decide whether each TCR beta V gene segment behaved as functional or pseudogenic, an earlier analysis of approximately 600 of the donors relied on high-throughput TCR beta sequencing. The study profiled the T cell repertoires of approximately 700 subjects by immunosequencing and related them to cytomegalovirus serostatus. A later analysis re-analyzed previously published TCR beta repertoires from several hundred donors and added high-resolution HLA genotyping to study TCR occurrence patterns. On average, 235,054 unique TCR beta nucleotide sequences were sequenced per donor among fewer than 500 genotyped donors of the cohort, with approximately 18% of those sequences being non-productive. Donor age, sex, ethnicity and CMV serostatus were compiled alongside the repertoire data. The aim of the study was to test whether cataloging public T cell receptors could identify signatures of past pathogen exposure. The genetic ancestry cluster associated with self-reported Caucasian donors included approximately 85% of the roughly 400 genotyped donors.

The paper as a whole reports these results and caveats: While some public TCRs were present in many individuals, most TCR sequences turned up only very rarely across donors. A later genetic analysis associated a missense DCLRE1C variant with V-gene and J-gene trimming of TCR beta chains, and an independent cohort replicated the association. The presence/absence analyses assumed that sequencing depth was roughly uniform across donors, and that assumption may not be true. Several of the top co-occurrence clusters appeared to be linked to parvovirus B19, influenza, CMV and Epstein-Barr virus, according to a later analysis. Linkage disequilibrium might explain the correlated functional status among segregating V segments, but an unknown experimental factor could not be excluded. Because HLA typing was missing for some donors at each locus, association tests included only the typed subset. In the study, around 150 TCR beta chains were listed as associated with cytomegalovirus. About 15 rarely observed V segments, including chromosome 9 orphons, were excluded from the earlier analysis of approximately 500 of the donors because counts were too low. Broadly in line with IMGT annotations, most TCR beta V segments showed up in productive rearrangements about 87% or about 30% of the time in an earlier analysis of around 550 of the donors. Cytomegalovirus status was reported to be diagnosed by the classifier with high specificity and sensitivity in both the original and validation cohorts. A later analysis associated some 17,000 TCR beta sequences with specific HLA alleles at a false discovery rate of 0.05. When HLA alleles, especially DR and DQ, strongly co-occurred, TCR associations were difficult to assign to individual alleles. Only TCR beta chains were sequenced in this cohort, and the absence of alpha or paired-chain data limited detectable features. Some IMGT-functional V segments, including TRBV6-2 and TRBV6-3, could not be told apart with the 87-base-pair reads, so those segments were excluded. In a later analysis, TCR association rates were found to vary across HLA loci, with the most associated TCRs seen for DRB1 alleles and the fewest for HLA-C alleles. Three of the identified cytomegalovirus-associated TCR beta chains were confirmed in vitro to be specific for cytomegalovirus antigens. In a later analysis, HLA-associated TCR beta chains were found to be more clonally expanded and to have lower generation probabilities than equally common non-associated chains. For the cohort, immune exposure information was limited to CMV serostatus. Most CMV-associated TCR beta chains appeared to be HLA-restricted in a later analysis, and the HLA associations seemed to be driven largely by CMV exposure. A group of highly shared sequence variants was considered likely to be a technical artifact of the sequencing pipeline. Compared with the roughly 670-donor mean, donors in an Asian-associated ancestry cluster had fewer N-insertions in productive TCRs, according to a later genetic analysis. The authors suggested that the approach could potentially be extended to other disease states and immunological phenotypes. A further reported finding was that TCR beta sequences accurately predicted the HLA-A and HLA-B alleles for most subjects in the first cohort.

Library prep was done by the immunoSEQ multiplex PCR assay. A mixture of 60 forward primers for TCR Vbeta segments and 13 reverse primers for TCR Jbeta segments was used in the multiplex PCR. Amplification of the CDR3 region of rearranged TCR beta genes was performed with a multiplex PCR assay on genomic DNA. The amplified TCR beta libraries were sequenced on the Illumina HiSeq System as 87-base-pair reads. From the authors' description of their analysis: A later analysis counted around 72 million unique TCR beta chains across the 650 to 700 repertoires, and 10 million to 11 million of these chains were shared by at least two donors. To remove PCR and sequencing errors, raw reads were error-corrected and collapsed into unique sequences using a nearest-neighbor algorithm that merged closely related sequences. To assign V, D and J gene segments, CDR3 sequences were aligned to IMGT reference sequences. Each retained sequence needed at least a six-nucleotide match to both a V gene segment and a J gene segment. A rearrangement counted as productive if the CDR3 had no stop codons and remained in frame with V and J, and every other rearrangement counted as non-productive. CDR3 was defined according to IMGT convention as the region running from the second conserved V-encoded cysteine to the conserved J-encoded phenylalanine. In an earlier analysis of more than 550 of the donors, sequences lacking an unambiguous match to a single V gene segment were excluded. An earlier analysis of fewer than 750 of the donors classified V segments as functional when productive rearrangements were above 56.7% and as segregating when the standard deviation between donors was above 5%. To diagnose cytomegalovirus status from the catalog of TCR beta chain sequences, a statistical classification framework was built. In a later analysis, V and J genes were assigned by comparing TCR nucleotide sequences against IMGT/GENE-DB human TR gene sequences. In a later analysis, CDR3 sequences and most-parsimonious VDJ recombination scenarios were assigned using the TCRdist pipeline. In a later analysis, each TCR beta chain was defined by its CDR3 amino acid sequence together with its V-gene family, and reads without a unique V-gene family were excluded. As a way to deal with suspected cross-contamination and a sequencing artifact, a later analysis dropped more than 500 nucleotide sequences that were highly shared and had low generation probability. In a later analysis, a clonal expansion index was calculated for each public chain from normalized within-repertoire ranks of inferred template counts. A later analysis computed generation probabilities with a VDJ recombination model fitted to out-of-frame rearrangements, and checked the results against IGoR. In a later analysis, TCR-TCR, TCR-HLA and TCR-CMV co-occurrence was scored with hypergeometric tests, and a repertoire-size bias correction was applied to TCR pairs. A later analysis estimated false discovery rates by permuting HLA or CMV assignments 20 times. In a later analysis, co-occurring TCRs were grouped using DBSCAN, and TCRdist sequence similarity was added for clustering within HLA-allele-positive subsets. For co-occurrence clustering, repertoires with fewer than 30,000 or more than 120,000 public chains were excluded, along with five or six repertoires with anomalous nucleotide sharing. The table comes from immuneACCESS by way of TCRdb, which keeps in-frame sequences with V and J called. Part of the clones is missing from these tables; in studies checked, under half for an unresolved V gene and the rest for unknown reasons. The DNA was the basis for D and trimming; V, J and clone size are from that table. The sample profile shows under 200,000 clones; about four fifths of them were found once. Around 3.6% of the sample comes from the top ten.

The cohort comprised some 730 healthy bone marrow donors. Cohort members were all nominally healthy when sampled, although unrecorded immune exposures were likely present. The donor tested CMV seropositive, placing the donor among the roughly 300 seropositive members of the cohort. Each donor provided a peripheral blood sample, and peripheral blood mononuclear cells were used for TCR beta sequencing. The Qiagen DNeasy Blood Extraction Kit was used to extract genomic DNA from the blood cell samples. The CDR3, cysteine through phenylalanine, is 14 amino acids long. Kept here is only the CDR3 DNA, which spans 42 bases and is read in frame from base 1. CDR1 is given as MDHEN and CDR2 as SYDVKM, both from the germline V gene. After removal of 8 bases from V and 8 bases from J, the junction retains 11 bases not matched to a gene. Notes on this clone: What antigen it recognizes has not been identified. It has no much larger one-base neighbor in the sample; base qualities were not kept.

The sequence was obtained from a man aged 35 to 55 in good health and CMV-seropositive. The specimen sequenced was PBMCs. The rearranged chain carries TRBV28 and TRBJ2-7; 11 of the junction bases match TRBD1. CDR3 reads: CASSTGTGGKKQYF. The sequenced DNA: TGTGCCAGCTCGACCGGGACAGGGGGAAAAAAGCAGTACTTC.